This T cell receptor beta chain stems from a study of shared clonotypes between healthy human individuals. Nashville, Tennessee was home to all donors, who were Caucasian adults. This CDR3 has 15 amino acids. Germline V lookup: CDR1 MNHEY, CDR2 SVGAGI. V lost 5 bases and J 6 bases, leaving 20 bases between the germline ends. Execution of the assay was at deep level. Produced via immunoSEQ multiplex PCR; TCRdb's table is partial and in-frame only. Here the sample spans approximately 2.3 million clones, more than 85% being singletons. Findings and limits, study-wide: Genetic and exposure-history diversity was limited by the small donor number. Generally, estimated richness proved larger in naive subsets than it did in memory subsets.

As concerns this clone: What it binds is not known.

This sequence joins TRBV6-5 and TRBJ2-7; no clear D gene. The clonotype originates from a man between 18 and 35 years old in good health. Some clones in this sample may be carry-over from other donors' samples. The sequenced material came from naive CD4+ T cells from PBMCs. Subset noted: CD45RA+ positively selected. CDR3 sequence (DNA): TGTGCCAGCAGTCCCCGCGGATCTTTATCACCCGAGCAGTACTTC. Translating it yields CASSPRGSLSPEQYF.